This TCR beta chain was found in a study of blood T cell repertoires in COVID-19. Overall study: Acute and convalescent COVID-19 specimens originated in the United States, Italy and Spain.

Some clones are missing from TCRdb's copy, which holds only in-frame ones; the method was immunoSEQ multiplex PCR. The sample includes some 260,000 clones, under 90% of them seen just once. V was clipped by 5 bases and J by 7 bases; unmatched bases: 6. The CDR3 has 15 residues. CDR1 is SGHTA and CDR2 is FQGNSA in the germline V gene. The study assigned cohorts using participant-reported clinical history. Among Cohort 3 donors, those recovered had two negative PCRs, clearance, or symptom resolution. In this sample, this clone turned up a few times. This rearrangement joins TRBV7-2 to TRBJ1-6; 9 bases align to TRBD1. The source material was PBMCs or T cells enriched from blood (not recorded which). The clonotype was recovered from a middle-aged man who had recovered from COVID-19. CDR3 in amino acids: CASSAIGQGNSPLHF. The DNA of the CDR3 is TGTGCCAGCAGCGCCATTGGACAGGGGAATTCACCCCTCCACTTT. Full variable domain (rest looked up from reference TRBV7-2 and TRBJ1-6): GAGVSQSPSNKVTEKGKDVELRCDPISGHTALYWYRQSLGQGLEFLIYFQGNSAPDKSGLPSDRFSAERTGGSVSTLTIQRTQQEDSAVYLCASSAIGQGNSPLHFGNGTRLTVT.